This TCR beta chain was observed in a study of blood T cells in healthy people across ages (dated by TCRdb to between 2014 and 2017). Notes on the research overall: In model experiments, roughly one uniquely barcoded TCR beta cDNA molecule per two T cells was captured by template switching. Donors were grouped into four age groups: young (average approximately 15 years), middle-aged (about 40), aged (roughly 62) and long-lived (roughly 80). Using deep sequencing normalized with unique cDNA molecular identifiers, the study measured how TCR beta repertoire diversity changes with age. To avoid experimental bias, donors of different ages were randomly spread across the sequencing lanes. Two additional independent replicas of 1 million unique cDNA reads from the same blood draw were analyzed for two donors (one aged 18 to 30 and one aged 80 or older).

This clonotype was seen at least ten times. Its specific antigen is unknown. One end of the junction is discordant with germline, which a read error may explain. The CDR3 holds 11 amino acids from the cysteine to the phenylalanine. The retained sequence is limited to the CDR3, 33 bases, with the frame set at the first base. Per the germline V gene, SGHRS is the CDR1 and YFSETQ is the CDR2. The investigation overall reported the following: Compared with the aged group, the long-lived group had more naive CD4+ T cells, fewer expanded clones and increased TCR diversity, a pattern suggesting age selection. Conclusive comparison of naive and antigen-experienced compartments was prevented by the profiling of bulk unsorted PBMCs. The CMV infection status of donors was not known, potentially confounding age-related changes in expanded clonotypes. Estimates of total diversity from one million sequenced T cells were regarded as lower bounds and underestimates. As age increased, observed TCR beta diversity per million T cells dropped in a roughly linear way, and a significant reduction was already evident by age 40. The percentage of naive T cells measured by flow cytometry correlated strongly with observed TCR beta diversity.

Systemically healthy Caucasian individuals from Russia, 39 in total and aged 6 to 90 years, were included as donors. Each donor gave about 9.7 milliliters of peripheral blood, drawn into EDTA-treated Vacutainer tubes. Ficoll-Paque density-gradient centrifugation was used to isolate PBMCs, with at least 6 million per sample. Trizol reagent was used to extract total RNA from PBMCs, with at least 5.5 micrograms per sample. Naive CD45RAhigh/CD27high T cell percentages were measured by flow cytometry on a PBMC aliquot from every donor. The library came from 5' RACE. Sequencer: Illumina HiSeq 2500. A second PCR of roughly 7 to 11 cycles was performed with a sample-barcoded 5' primer and a J-beta primer mix. Each TCR beta cDNA molecule received a unique molecular identifier from a template-switch 5' adaptor carrying 12 random nucleotides. At least 2.5 million CDR3-containing paired-end reads were obtained from each sample. First-strand cDNA synthesis was performed from all RNA using the Mint cDNA synthesis kit, with priming by a TRBC-specific oligonucleotide. All cDNA was treated with uracil-DNA glycosylase and then went through a first 18-cycle PCR with the universal primers M1SS and BC2_uni_R. The authors' analysis ran thus. Normalization of each sample was performed by random selection of 1 million high-quality reads, each carrying a distinct molecular identifier. Instead of being binned into consensus sequences, reads with shared molecular identifiers were discarded. CDR3 identification, clonotype clustering and error correction used MiTCR with a Q25 quality threshold and the strictest error-elimination algorithm. A nonparametric unseen species model with Euler transformation was used to estimate a lower bound on total TCR beta diversity. The public reads were run again by TCRdb, first through fastp at Q25 and then through MiXCR, and only productive beta chains were kept. One record per CDR3 amino acid sequence lists the most common genes and DNA. Here the V and J calls rest on TCRdb's processing, not on the authors' analysis. The sample records over 1,300,000 distinct CDR3 sequences, 59% of which are singletons. 6.7% of the sample lies in the top ten.

The chain is encoded by TRBV5-1 joined to TRBJ2-5; a stretch of 7 junction bases matches TRBD2. The sequenced material came from blood. The source of this sequence is a man aged 18 to 29 in good health. The CDR3 corresponds to CASSGVETQYF. The nucleotide sequence is TGTGCCAGCAGCGGGGTGGAGACCCAGTACTTC.